This T cell receptor (beta chain) was identified during a study of cytomegalovirus exposure and HLA in healthy donors. The PCR was carried out with 60 Vbeta primers and 13 Jbeta primers. Only in-frame clones appear in the TCRdb table, and some are missing; sequencing was by immunoSEQ multiplex PCR. The profile shows about 130,000 clones, 80% of them singletons. V gave up 2 bases and J gave up 8 bases; unmatched junction bases: 8. The CDR3 consists of 16 residues. Germline V lookup: CDR1 MNHEY, CDR2 SVGAGI. Study-level results: Sequences of the TCR beta chain were said to predict the HLA-A and HLA-B alleles of most subjects accurately. In an earlier analysis, about 87% or about 30%: the productive usage of most TCR beta V segments. Most TCR sequences were uncommon, yet certain public TCRs appeared in many donors.

At the time of sampling, donors were nominally healthy, though unrecorded immune exposures were likely. About this clone itself: As yet, its antigen is unknown.

The gene calls are TRBV6-5 and TRBJ1-6, with 8 bases lining up with TRBD1. The sample taken for sequencing was PBMCs. This sequence was found in a man aged 25 to 45 in good health and CMV-seropositive. Here the CDR3 reads CASSYVGQGSHSPLHF. CDR3 bases: TGTGCCAGCAGTTACGTCGGACAGGGTTCCCATTCACCCCTCCACTTT.